This TCR beta chain was identified during a study of human T cells and chemical hapten exposure. Time point meaning: healthy volunteer bleed at 6 weeks. Blood, whole and unfractionated, served as the source for total RNA extraction. MiXCR was run by TCRdb on the RACE reads, yielding one entry per CDR3 protein. The sample lists fewer than 50,000 distinct CDR3 sequences; 3% to 4.5% were seen once. At least ten counts were recorded for this clonotype. Trimming pared 6 bases from V and 1 base from J, leaving 16 bases between. Germline assignment: CDR1 SGHTA and CDR2 FQGNSA. The CDR3 loop spans 15 amino acids.

Sequencing used whole blood. This chain connects TRBV7-2 to TRBJ2-7; D ambiguous. The source of this sequence is a human donor in good health. Some clones in this sample may be carry-over from other donors' samples. The CDR3 protein is CASRSTKDGSYEQYF. The CDR3, as DNA: TGTGCCAGCAGGTCCACGAAGGACGGTTCCTACGAGCAGTACTTC. Complete variable domain (other parts from reference TRBV7-2 and TRBJ2-7): GAGVSQSPSNKVTEKGKDVELRCDPISGHTALYWYRQSLGQGLEFLIYFQGNSAPDKSGLPSDRFSAERTGGSVSTLTIQRTQQEDSAVYLCASRSTKDGSYEQYFGPGTRLTVT.